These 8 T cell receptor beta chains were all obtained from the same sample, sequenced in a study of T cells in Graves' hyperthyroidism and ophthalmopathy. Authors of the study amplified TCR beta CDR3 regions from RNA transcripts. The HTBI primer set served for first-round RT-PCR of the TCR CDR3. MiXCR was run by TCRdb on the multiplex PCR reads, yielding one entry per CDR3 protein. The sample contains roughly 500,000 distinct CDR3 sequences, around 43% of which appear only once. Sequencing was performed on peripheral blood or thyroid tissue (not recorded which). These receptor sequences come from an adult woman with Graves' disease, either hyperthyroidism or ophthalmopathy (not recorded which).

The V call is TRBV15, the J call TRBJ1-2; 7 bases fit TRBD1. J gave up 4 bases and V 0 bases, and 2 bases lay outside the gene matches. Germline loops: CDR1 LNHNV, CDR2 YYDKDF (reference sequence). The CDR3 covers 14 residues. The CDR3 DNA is TGTGCCACCAGCAGAGATCGGGACAGCTATGGCTACACCTTC. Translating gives CATSRDRDSYGYTF.

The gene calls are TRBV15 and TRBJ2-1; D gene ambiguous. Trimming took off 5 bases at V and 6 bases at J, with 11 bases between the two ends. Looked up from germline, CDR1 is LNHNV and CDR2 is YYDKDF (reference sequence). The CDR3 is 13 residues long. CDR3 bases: TGTGCCACCAGCCGAGCTTCCCGCAATGAGCAGTTCTTC. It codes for CATSRASRNEQFF.

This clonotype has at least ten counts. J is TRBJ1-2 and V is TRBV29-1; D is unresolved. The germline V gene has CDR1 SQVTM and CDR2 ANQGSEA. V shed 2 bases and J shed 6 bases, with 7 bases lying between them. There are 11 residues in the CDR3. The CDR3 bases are TGCAGCGTTGAACGAGAAGATGGCTACACCTTC. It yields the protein CSVEREDGYTF.

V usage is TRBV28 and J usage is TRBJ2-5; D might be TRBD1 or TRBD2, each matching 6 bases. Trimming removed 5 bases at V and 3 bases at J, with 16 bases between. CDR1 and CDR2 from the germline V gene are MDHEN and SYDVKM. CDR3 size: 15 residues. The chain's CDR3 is CASSRPGAGEETQYF. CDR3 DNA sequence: TGTGCCAGCAGTCGGCCGGGGGCAGGGGAAGAGACCCAGTACTTC.

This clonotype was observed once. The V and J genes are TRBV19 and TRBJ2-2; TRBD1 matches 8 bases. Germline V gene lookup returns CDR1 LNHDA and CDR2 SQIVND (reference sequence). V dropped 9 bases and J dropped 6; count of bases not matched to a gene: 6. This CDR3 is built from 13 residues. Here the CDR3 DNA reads TGTGCCAGCAAGGACAGGGCGTCCGGGGAGCTGTTTTTT. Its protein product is CASKDRASGELFF. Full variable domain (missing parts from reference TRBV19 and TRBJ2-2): DGGITQSPKYLFRKEGQNVTLSCEQNLNHDAMYWYRQDPGQGLRLIYYSQIVNDFQKGDIAEGYSVSREKKESFPLTVTSAQKNPTAFYLCASKDRASGELFFGEGSRLTVL.

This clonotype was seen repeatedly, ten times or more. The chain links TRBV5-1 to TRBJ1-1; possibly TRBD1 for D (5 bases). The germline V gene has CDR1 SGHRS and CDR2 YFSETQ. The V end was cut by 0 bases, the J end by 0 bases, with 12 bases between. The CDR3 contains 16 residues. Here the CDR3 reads CASSLVGDLMNTEAFF. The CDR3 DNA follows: TGCGCCAGCAGCTTGGTCGGGGACCTTATGAACACTGAAGCTTTCTTT.

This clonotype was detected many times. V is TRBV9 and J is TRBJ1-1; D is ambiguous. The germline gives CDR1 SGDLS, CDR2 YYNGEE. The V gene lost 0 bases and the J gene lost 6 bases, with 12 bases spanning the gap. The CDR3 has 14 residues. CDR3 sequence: CASSVVTLGSEAFF. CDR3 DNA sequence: TGTGCCAGCAGCGTAGTGACGCTTGGCTCTGAAGCTTTCTTT.

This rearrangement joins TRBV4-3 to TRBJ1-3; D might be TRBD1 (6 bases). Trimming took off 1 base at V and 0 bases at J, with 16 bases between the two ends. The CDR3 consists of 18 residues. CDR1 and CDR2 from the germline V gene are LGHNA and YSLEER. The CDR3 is CASSQGTAFLSSGNTIYF. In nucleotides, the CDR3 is TGCGCCAGCAGCCAAGGGACAGCCTTTCTAAGCTCTGGAAACACCATATATTTT.